The 30 T cell receptor beta chains listed next were all sequenced from one sample in a study of blood T cells in healthy people across ages. The authors ran a second PCR of about 7 to 11 cycles using a sample-barcoded 5' primer and a J-beta primer mix. Each CDR3 protein gets one entry after TCRdb re-called the 5' RACE reads with MiXCR. The sample has fewer than 1,200,000 distinct CDR3 sequences, about 25% seen once. The same sample was also used in a study of T cells of mothers and their children.

The sequenced material came from blood. The receptors were sampled from a girl aged 2-9 years in good health.

This clonotype has only a few counts. V and J are TRBV7-2 and TRBJ2-6; D unclear. This CDR3 spans 14 amino acids. Trimming removed 5 bases from V and 8 bases from J, with 13 bases in between. Germline V gives CDR1 SGHTA, CDR2 FQGNSA. The CDR3 bases are TGTGCCAGCAGCCTGGTGGGTTTATCCAACGTCCTGACTTTC. This codes for CASSLVGLSNVLTF. Combining the CDR3 with reference TRBV7-2 and TRBJ2-6 gives the whole variable domain GAGVSQSPSNKVTEKGKDVELRCDPISGHTALYWYRQSLGQGLEFLIYFQGNSAPDKSGLPSDRFSAERTGGSVSTLTIQRTQQEDSAVYLCASSLVGLSNVLTFGAGSRLTVL.

This clonotype has more than one count but fewer than ten. The chain employs TRBV20-1 and TRBJ2-7; D is unresolved. Deletions cut 4 bases from V and 7 bases from J, with 14 bases between. Per the germline V gene, CDR1 is DFQATT and CDR2 is SNEGSKA (reference sequence). This CDR3 contains 12 residues. The CDR3 DNA reads as TGCAGTGCTATTGAAGAAATCGGGGAGCAGTACTTC. It codes for CSAIEEIGEQYF.

This clonotype was recorded a few times. The V and J genes are TRBV6-2 or TRBV6-3 and TRBJ1-5; maybe TRBD1 (5 bases). Germline V lookup: CDR1 MNHEY, CDR2 SVGEGT. Trimming cost V 8 bases and J 6 bases, with 14 bases left between them. This CDR3 comprises 13 residues. As DNA, the CDR3 is TGTGCCAGCCATACAGCGGGGGGTCAGCCCCAGCATTTT. It yields the protein CASHTAGGQPQHF.

The chain recombines TRBV4-2 with TRBJ1-1; D is uncertain. The germline V gene encodes CDR1 LGHNA and CDR2 YNFKEQ. The CDR3 covers 12 residues. V lost 3 bases and J lost 7, with 9 bases in between. CDR3 region: CASSHGLSEAFF. CDR3 nucleotide sequence: TGTGCCAGCAGCCACGGCCTAAGTGAAGCTTTCTTT.

On this clonotype: One end of the junction does not line up with germline, which may come from a read error. V gene TRBV6-4 combines with J gene TRBJ2-1; TRBD1 aligns across 7 bases. Germline CDR1 and CDR2: MRHNA and SNTAGT. This CDR3 has 13 residues. In DNA, the CDR3 is TGTGCCAGCGGTGAGACAGGGTACAATGAGCAGTTCTTC. Amino acid sequence: CASGETGYNEQFF.

This chain uses TRBV7-2 with TRBJ2-7; TRBD2 aligns across 9 bases. The germline V gene encodes CDR1 SGHTA and CDR2 FQGNSA. J lost 4 bases, V lost 1 base, and 11 bases had no gene match. CDR3 length: 17 residues. In DNA, the CDR3 is TGTGCCAGCAGCTTAGTGCAGCGGGGGGCGGGGAATTACGAGCAGTACTTC. It codes for CASSLVQRGAGNYEQYF.

The chain is built from TRBV21-1 and TRBJ1-6; TRBD1, the D gene given by the table, was not confirmed from the DNA. TRBV21-1 is a documented pseudogene. The CDR3 loop spans 20 amino acids. The CDR3: CASRFLLVARASSYNSPLHF. CDR3 bases: TGTGCCAGCAGATTTCTCTTGGTGGCCAGGGCGAGCTCCTATAATTCACCCCTCCACTTT.

This clonotype was detected only a few times. This chain joins TRBV7-9 and TRBJ1-1; tentative D call: TRBD1 (5 bases). The CDR3 runs 13 residues. Germline assignment: CDR1 SEHNR and CDR2 FQNEAQ (reference sequence). Between the trimmed V and J ends, which lost 5 bases and 7 bases, there was a span of 14 bases. CDR3 DNA: TGTGCCAGCAGCCCAAGGGCAGGGTTTGAAGCTTTCTTT. Its translation is CASSPRAGFEAFF.

As DNA, the CDR3 is TGCGCCAGCAGCCAAGGGAGCGATCTCCAAGAGACCCAGTACTTC. It specifies CASSQGSDLQETQYF. V and J are TRBV4-3 and TRBJ2-5; D gene uncertain. Germline V gene lookup returns CDR1 LGHNA and CDR2 YSLEER. The CDR3 extends over 15 amino acids. The ends were cut back, 1 base at V and 1 base at J, with 10 bases in the middle.

This clonotype appeared a few times. This chain connects TRBV7-2 to TRBJ1-2; 10 positions match TRBD1. Germline CDR1 reads SGHTA; CDR2 reads FQGNSA. The CDR3 contains 13 residues. V was pared by 4 bases and J by 8 bases, with 4 bases of the junction left unmatched. CDR3 amino acids: CASSWGTGEGYTF. Written as DNA, the CDR3 is TGTGCCAGCAGCTGGGGGACAGGGGAGGGCTACACCTTC.

The chain joins TRBV13 to TRBJ1-2; 7 positions agree with TRBD1. This CDR3 comprises 16 residues. Germline-derived CDR1 and CDR2 are PRHDT and FYEKMQ (reference sequence). The V segment lost 2 bases and the J segment 0 bases; nucleotides outside the gene matches: 6. The CDR3 reads CASSLYRGISNYGYTF. The CDR3, as DNA: TGTGCCAGCAGCTTATACAGGGGAATATCTAACTATGGCTACACCTTC.

A few counts support this clonotype. The chain employs TRBV11-2 and TRBJ1-2; 8 bases fit TRBD1. In germline, CDR1 is SGHAT, CDR2 FQNNGV. The trim removed 8 bases at V and 2 bases at J, leaving 16 bases unmatched. The CDR3 runs 17 residues. CDR3 sequence reads: CASSPLLRTGNNYGYTF. CDR3 nucleotide sequence: TGTGCCAGCTCACCCCTACTACGGACAGGGAACAACTATGGCTACACCTTC.

This clonotype was recorded only once. The chain recombines TRBV2 with TRBJ2-5; 7 nucleotides line up with TRBD1. The J call could be wrong; TRBJ2-7 is a better fit for the DNA end. The length of the CDR3 is 15 residues. CDR1 and CDR2 (germline): SNHLY, FYNNEI. CDR3 nucleotides: TGTGCCAGCAGTGCCGTGACAGGGAGCTCCTACGAGCAGTACTTC. It codes for CASSAVTGSSYEQYF.

This clonotype came up a few times. The chain links TRBV18 to TRBJ2-3; D uncertain. CDR1 is KGHSH, CDR2 LQKENI, per germline. V shed 1 base and J shed 5 bases, with 13 bases lying between them. This CDR3 contains 15 residues. CDR3: CASSPLWSGEDTQYF. CDR3 nucleotide sequence: TGTGCCAGCTCACCACTTTGGAGTGGGGAAGATACGCAGTATTTT.

The genes are TRBV24-1 and TRBJ2-5, with a possible D match to TRBD1 (6 bases). V was cut by 4 bases and J by 4 bases, with 18 bases left in between. This CDR3 contains 16 residues. Germline assignment: CDR1 KGHDR and CDR2 SFDVKD. CDR3 sequence (DNA): TGTGCCACCAGTGACCCCACAGAGGGGGAAGGAGAGACCCAGTACTTC. It translates to CATSDPTEGEGETQYF.

This chain links TRBV12-3 or TRBV12-4 with TRBJ2-5; D gene uncertain. The assigned J gene may be wrong: the sequence end matches TRBJ2-1 better. The CDR3 is 16 amino acids. Written as DNA, the CDR3 is TGTGCCAGCAGCCTAAACTATGATAGCCAAGCCAATGAGCAGTTCTTC. This gives the protein CASSLNYDSQANEQFF.

The chain combines TRBV11-2 with TRBJ2-5; D remains ambiguous. With the DNA end fitting TRBJ2-1 better, the J assignment may be wrong. The CDR3 loop spans 12 amino acids. CDR1 SGHAT and CDR2 FQNNGV come from the germline V gene. In DNA form, the CDR3 reads TGTGCCAGCAGCTTACGGTCGCCTGAGCAGTTCTTC. The encoded protein is CASSLRSPEQFF.

This clonotype was seen only a few times. The CDR3 loop reads CASSLEGYGGETQYF. CDR3 sequence (DNA): TGTGCCAGCAGCTTAGAGGGATACGGGGGAGAGACCCAGTACTTC. The chain couples TRBV7-2 to TRBJ2-5; perhaps TRBD2 as D (6 bases). Germline V gene data show CDR1 as SGHTA and CDR2 as FQGNSA. V was trimmed by 1 base and J by 4 bases, leaving 13 bases between them. This CDR3 contains 15 residues.

V usage is TRBV6-5 and J usage is TRBJ2-3, with D perhaps being TRBD1 or TRBD2 (5 bases each). The V end was cut by 5 bases, the J end by 6 bases, with 18 bases between. The CDR3 is made up of 15 amino acids. The germline gives CDR1 MNHEY, CDR2 SVGAGI. The CDR3 region is CASSRSGTLGDTQYF. Written as DNA, the CDR3 is TGTGCCAGCAGTCGATCCGGGACCCTGGGGGATACGCAGTATTTT.

The V call is TRBV29-1, the J call TRBJ2-7; maybe TRBD1 (5 bases). V lost 5 bases and J lost 3, with 8 bases in between. Per the germline V gene, CDR1 is SQVTM and CDR2 is ANQGSEA. The CDR3 is 11 residues long. The CDR3 loop is CSVHRGYEQYF. The CDR3 bases are TGCAGCGTTCATAGGGGCTACGAGCAGTACTTC.

V is TRBV15 and J is TRBJ1-4; the D is unclear. The CDR3 spans 16 residues. V was shortened by 5 bases and J by 2 bases, with 15 bases between the two germline ends. Germline V gives CDR1 LNHNV, CDR2 YYDKDF (reference sequence). The DNA for the CDR3 is TGTGCCACCAGCGGGAGTAGCACGTCGACTAATGAAAAACTGTTTTTT. Protein: CATSGSSTSTNEKLFF.

The genes are TRBV27 and TRBJ2-5; the D is unclear. Germline-derived CDR1 and CDR2 are MNHEY and SMNVEV (reference sequence). V was cut by 6 bases and J by 2 bases, with 13 bases left in between. This CDR3 region has 14 residues. The CDR3 reads CASSSRPSQETQYF. As DNA, the CDR3 is TGTGCCAGCAGCAGTCGCCCTTCACAAGAGACCCAGTACTTC.

This chain joins TRBV4-1 and TRBJ2-7; perhaps TRBD1 as D (5 bases). Germline-derived CDR1 and CDR2 are MGHRA and YSYEKL. This CDR3 comprises 14 residues. Trimming pared 1 base from V and 2 bases from J, leaving 9 bases between. As DNA, the CDR3 is TGCGCCAGCAGCCAAGTAAAGGGGCCCTACGAGCAGTACTTC. This sequence encodes CASSQVKGPYEQYF.

The V call is TRBV7-2, the J call TRBJ1-2; D might be TRBD1 (6 bases). There are 17 residues in the CDR3. The germline V gene has CDR1 SGHTA and CDR2 FQGNSA. Trimming pared 4 bases from V and 7 bases from J, leaving 25 bases between. The CDR3 DNA follows: TGTGCCAGCAGCTGGTCAGGGGAATCAGCCAACTACGGTGGCTACACCTTC. Its translation: CASSWSGESANYGGYTF.

This clonotype was detected only a few times. The J gene is TRBJ1-2, the V gene TRBV7-9; D remains unclear. CDR3 length equals 12 residues. The germline V and J ends were trimmed by 1 base and 6 bases, with 6 bases remaining between them. Germline assignment: CDR1 SEHNR and CDR2 FQNEAQ (reference sequence). This CDR3 is CASSLVEDGYTF. CDR3 in DNA: TGTGCCAGCAGCTTAGTTGAGGATGGCTACACCTTC.

This clonotype appeared a few times. The rearrangement links TRBV27 to TRBJ2-3; 8 bases agree with TRBD1. V trimming: 3 bases; J trimming: 4 bases; junction bases outside the gene matches: 3. Germline lookup yields CDR1 MNHEY and CDR2 SMNVEV (reference sequence). This CDR3 has 14 residues. The CDR3, as DNA: TGTGCCAGCAGTTTTTCACAGGGGGCAGATACGCAGTATTTT. Protein product: CASSFSQGADTQYF.

This clonotype was picked up a small number of times. The chain links TRBV4-1 to TRBJ1-2; 7 bases line up with TRBD1. The CDR3 is 13 amino acids. The V gene end was trimmed by 3 bases and the J gene end by 8 bases; junction bases not matched to a gene: 6. The germline V gene has CDR1 MGHRA and CDR2 YSYEKL. The CDR3 coding sequence is TGCGCCAGCAGCCAGGGCAGGGGACAGGGCTACACCTTC. Its translation is CASSQGRGQGYTF.

The sample holds a few counts of this clonotype. V gene TRBV7-2 combines with J gene TRBJ2-5; TRBD2 matches 10 bases. The J call may be faulty, since TRBJ2-7 better matches the DNA end. This CDR3 spans 16 amino acids. Germline lookup yields CDR1 SGHTA and CDR2 FQGNSA. The chain's CDR3 is CASSLRGLANSYEQYF. The CDR3 nucleotides read TGTGCCAGCAGCTTAAGGGGACTAGCGAACTCCTACGAGCAGTACTTC.

This clonotype has just a few counts. The chain links TRBV5-1 to TRBJ2-5, with 10 bases aligning to TRBD2. The J call is uncertain, as TRBJ2-1 better fits the DNA end. This CDR3 is 15 amino acids long. Germline CDR1 SGHRS, CDR2 YFSETQ. The CDR3 loop reads CASSLEGTSDNEQFF. Written as DNA, the CDR3 is TGCGCCAGCAGCTTGGAAGGGACTAGCGACAATGAGCAGTTCTTC.

The rearrangement uses TRBV6-5 and TRBJ2-7; D gene unclear. Trimming took 0 bases from V and 2 from J, leaving 8 bases between them. Germline V gene sequence: CDR1 MNHEY, CDR2 SVGAGI. The CDR3 sequence is 14 residues long. CDR3 protein: CASSYSPLPYEQYF. CDR3 sequence (DNA): TGTGCCAGCAGTTACTCCCCACTTCCCTACGAGCAGTACTTC.